A single sample is the source of the 23 T cell receptor beta chains below, sequenced in a study of regulatory T cells in long-lasting Graves disease listed by TCRdb under 2021. Library construction relied on multiplex PCR. TCRdb names Illumina HiSeq 4000 as the instrument used. iRepertoire HTBI primers and Arm-PCR amplification of CDR3 regions were used to construct TCR beta libraries. Using fastp at Q25 and MiXCR, TCRdb reprocessed the public reads and kept productive beta chains. Each CDR3 protein appears once, grouped with its most common genes and DNA. The sample has 400,000 to 500,000 distinct CDR3 sequences on record, about 16% of them singletons. The ten largest clones take up about 25% of the sample. The time point label here, explained by the study, means: newly diagnosed GD, antithyroid drugs for less than 3 months. For both TCR sequencing and RNA sequencing, RNA was extracted from PBMCs using TRIzol.

These records were also assigned to another study, of T cells in Graves' hyperthyroidism and ophthalmopathy.

This material consisted of peripheral blood mononuclear cells (PBMCs), taken at new diagnosis, from a patient treated with antithyroid drugs. These receptors originate from a woman between 18 and 29 years old with Graves disease. Donor details come from another sample of the same person, matched by shared clones.

This clonotype was detected ten times or more. The chain carries TRBV28 and TRBJ1-5; 10 bases are shared with TRBD1. The CDR3 length is 15 residues. Trimming cost V 4 bases and J 6 bases; bases outside gene matches: 6. CDR1 is MDHEN and CDR2 is SYDVKM in the germline V gene. The CDR3 protein is CASSYGQGVIQPQHF. DNA for the CDR3: TGTGCCAGCAGTTACGGACAGGGGGTAATTCAGCCCCAGCATTTT.

This clonotype was recorded a few times. J is TRBJ1-5 and V is TRBV12-3 or TRBV12-4; 9 bases agree with TRBD1. The V and J ends lost 5 bases and 4 bases, in that order; junction bases with no gene match: 6. CDR3 length equals 15 residues. CDR3 sequence reads: CASSKPGQGNQPQHF. CDR3 bases: TGTGCCAGCAGTAAACCGGGACAGGGTAATCAGCCCCAGCATTTT.

This clonotype has ten or more counts. The chain combines TRBV24-1 with TRBJ1-2; no reliable D call. With 7 bases removed from V and 6 bases from J, the gap between germline ends came to 17 bases. CDR1 and CDR2 (germline): KGHDR, SFDVKD. The CDR3 contains 14 residues. The CDR3 protein is CATSATEGSDGYTF. The CDR3 coding sequence is TGTGCCACCAGCGCAACCGAGGGATCGGATGGCTACACCTTC.

The CDR3 here is CASSPPEANTGELFF. The CDR3, as DNA: TGTGCCAGCAGCCCGCCCGAAGCGAACACCGGGGAGCTGTTTTTT. The V gene is TRBV7-8, the J gene TRBJ2-2; D gene ambiguous. Germline assignment: CDR1 SGHVS and CDR2 FQNEAQ. V lost 5 bases to trimming and J lost 0 bases, with 10 bases between them. The CDR3 sequence is 15 residues long.

This clonotype was seen a few times. V gene TRBV20-1 combines with J gene TRBJ1-3; D gene ambiguous. Germline CDR1 is DFQATT and CDR2 is SNEGSKA (reference sequence). Trimming shortened V by 3 bases and J by 0 bases, and 9 bases separated the two germline ends. The CDR3 has 14 amino acids. The CDR3 region is CSASHRSSGNTIYF. The CDR3 coding sequence is TGCAGTGCTAGTCACCGATCCTCTGGAAACACCATATATTTT.

This clonotype has more than one count but fewer than ten. A much larger clone is a single base away; this may be a read error. The chain uses TRBV6-2 or TRBV6-3 and TRBJ2-7; TRBD1 matches 8 bases. The V gene's germline CDR1 is MNHEY and CDR2 SVGEGT. The CDR3 covers 15 residues. V lost 7 bases to trimming and J lost 4 bases; unmatched junction nucleotides: 12. CDR3 protein: CASNDPGTGTYEQYF. CDR3 sequence (DNA): TGTGCCAGCAACGACCCGGGGACAGGAACTTACGAGCAGTACTTC.

This clonotype was counted at least ten times. This chain connects TRBV20-1 to TRBJ2-7, with TRBD2 matching over 11 bases. Trimming removed 1 base from V and 3 bases from J; junction bases left unmatched: 2. CDR1 is DFQATT and CDR2 is SNEGSKA in the germline V gene (reference sequence). There are 14 residues in the CDR3. In DNA form, the CDR3 reads TGCAGTGCTAGAGGACTAGCGGGGCTCTACGAGCAGTACTTC. Protein sequence: CSARGLAGLYEQYF.

The V and J genes are TRBV6-2 or TRBV6-3 and TRBJ2-1; 7 bases are shared with TRBD2. V dropped 9 bases and J dropped 8; count of bases not matched to a gene: 13. The CDR3 is 14 amino acids. Germline assignment: CDR1 MNHEY and CDR2 SVGEGT. CDR3: CASAPSGTRDEQFF. The CDR3 coding sequence is TGTGCCAGTGCTCCTAGCGGTACCAGGGATGAGCAGTTCTTC.

V is TRBV6-1 and J is TRBJ1-2, with 8 bases aligning to TRBD1. The V gene's germline CDR1 is MNHNS and CDR2 SASEGT. The CDR3 totals 16 residues. J lost 0 bases, V lost 6 bases, and 9 bases had no gene match. The CDR3, as DNA: TGTGCCAGCAGCATTAATACAGGGGGATCTAACTATGGCTACACCTTC. Encoded protein: CASSINTGGSNYGYTF.

This clonotype was observed many times. The chain is built from TRBV6-1 and TRBJ2-3; TRBD2 matches 11 bases. The germline gives CDR1 MNHNS, CDR2 SASEGT. With 7 bases clipped from V and 2 bases from J, the junction kept 8 bases outside the gene matches. The CDR3 is 16 amino acids. The CDR3: CASTNGTSGLTDTQYF. CDR3 in DNA: TGTGCCAGCACCAACGGGACTAGCGGACTCACAGATACGCAGTATTTT.

At least ten counts were recorded for this clonotype. The chain carries TRBV9 and TRBJ2-7; 11 bases are a match to TRBD1. The CDR3 is 15 residues long. V trimming: 1 base; J trimming: 6 bases; junction bases outside the gene matches: 6. Germline V CDR1 and CDR2: SGDLS, YYNGEE. The CDR3 DNA sequence: TGTGCCAGCAGCGTATCTGGACAGGGGGCGGGCGAGCAGTACTTC. Translated, it gives CASSVSGQGAGEQYF.

This clonotype was seen repeatedly, ten times or more. The chain recombines TRBV28 with TRBJ2-7, with 9 bases that match TRBD2. Germline loops: CDR1 MDHEN, CDR2 SYDVKM. The V and J ends lost 0 bases and 0 bases, in that order; junction bases with no gene match: 6. This CDR3 has 17 residues. The CDR3 loop is CASSLWGAGGPSYEQYF. DNA of the CDR3: TGTGCCAGCAGTTTATGGGGGGCGGGAGGGCCCTCCTACGAGCAGTACTTC.

This clonotype was observed at least ten times. The gene calls are TRBV7-9 and TRBJ2-7, with D unresolved. The CDR3 consists of 14 residues. Germline V gives CDR1 SEHNR, CDR2 FQNEAQ (reference sequence). V lost 1 base to trimming and J lost 2 bases, with 9 bases between them. Here the CDR3 reads CASSLGWATYEQYF. CDR3 nucleotide sequence: TGTGCCAGCAGCTTAGGATGGGCGACCTACGAGCAGTACTTC.

In its sample, this clonotype was seen many times. This chain uses TRBV28 with TRBJ1-5, with a weak D call TRBD1 (6 bases). The germline V gene has CDR1 MDHEN and CDR2 SYDVKM. Trimming stripped 4 bases from V and 5 bases from J, with 15 bases between. The CDR3 spans 15 residues. CDR3 residues: CASSSTAGEYQPQHF. The DNA of the CDR3 is TGTGCCAGCAGTTCAACCGCAGGGGAGTATCAGCCCCAGCATTTT. Based on the CDR3 plus reference TRBV28 and TRBJ1-5, the full variable domain is DVKVTQSSRYLVKRTGEKVFLECVQDMDHENMFWYRQDPGLGLRLIYFSYDVKMKEKGDIPEGYSVSREKKERFSLILESASTNQTSMYLCASSSTAGEYQPQHFGDGTRLSIL.

This clonotype was recorded a few times. Here the CDR3 reads CASSRLGQAIPYSPLHF. The CDR3 DNA follows: TGTGCCAGCAGCCGGCTGGGACAGGCCATCCCCTATTCACCCCTCCACTTT. The chain employs TRBV6-1 and TRBJ1-6, with 8 bases identical to TRBD1. V shed 6 bases, J shed 8 bases, and the junction held 15 bases outside the gene matches. The germline CDR1 and CDR2 sequences are MNHNS and SASEGT. CDR3 length: 17 amino acids.

The sample holds many counts of this clonotype. The rearrangement joins TRBV28 to TRBJ2-1; weak D call: TRBD1 (6 bases). The V end was cut by 6 bases, the J end by 8 bases, with 14 bases between. Germline V gene lookup returns CDR1 MDHEN and CDR2 SYDVKM. This CDR3 has 13 amino acids. Here the CDR3 DNA reads TGTGCCAGCAGGCGAACAGGGACGGATGAGCAGTTCTTC. This translates into CASRRTGTDEQFF.

This clonotype was seen at least ten times. The V and J genes are TRBV12-3 or TRBV12-4 and TRBJ2-1; D gene unclear. This CDR3 comprises 11 residues. V lost 5 bases and J 7 bases, leaving 6 bases between the germline ends. CDR3: CASSRSNEQFF. DNA for the CDR3: TGTGCCAGCAGTAGGAGTAATGAGCAGTTCTTC.

V usage is TRBV7-9 and J usage is TRBJ2-7; tentatively, D is TRBD2 (5 bases). The length of the CDR3 is 14 residues. Per germline, CDR1 SEHNR and CDR2 FQNEAQ (reference sequence). Trimming cost V 2 bases and J 3 bases, with 11 bases left between them. DNA of the CDR3: TGTGCCAGCAGCTTAACGCGCGGACTCTACGAGCAGTACTTC. Its protein product is CASSLTRGLYEQYF.

This chain links TRBV20-1 with TRBJ2-5; perhaps D is TRBD1 or TRBD2 (6 bases each). V was pared by 3 bases and J by 5 bases, with 16 bases between. CDR1 and CDR2 (germline): DFQATT, SNEGSKA (reference sequence). The CDR3 has 14 residues. The CDR3 coding sequence is TGCAGTGCTAGCGTAGGGGGGCCTAGGGAGACCCAGTACTTC. Translated, it gives CSASVGGPRETQYF.

CDR3 protein: CASSYGTAGSGNTIYF. The CDR3, as DNA: TGTGCCAGCAGTTACGGGACAGCTGGCTCTGGAAACACCATATATTTT. The chain couples TRBV6-5 to TRBJ1-3, with 7 positions matching TRBD1. The CDR3 sequence is 16 residues long. V shed 2 bases and J 0 bases; nucleotides not matched to a gene: 4. Germline loops: CDR1 MNHEY, CDR2 SVGAGI.

The table lists this clonotype with many counts. The rearrangement joins TRBV11-1 to TRBJ2-3, with D perhaps matching TRBD1 (6 bases). V lost 5 bases and J 6 bases, leaving 18 bases between the germline ends. The CDR3 sequence is 15 residues long. The germline V gene has CDR1 SGHAT and CDR2 FQDESV (reference sequence). CDR3 sequence: CASSAGSARGDTQYF. CDR3 DNA sequence: TGTGCCAGCAGCGCCGGTTCTGCTAGGGGGGATACGCAGTATTTT.

The chain combines TRBV6-4 with TRBJ2-6; D is perhaps TRBD1 or TRBD2 (5 bases each). Trimming stripped 5 bases from V and 1 base from J, with 15 bases between. CDR1 MRHNA and CDR2 SNTAGT come from the germline V gene. The CDR3 covers 17 residues. The CDR3 DNA is TGTGCCAGCAGTTACGGGACGGGTAGGTCTGGGGCCAACGTCCTGACTTTC. Amino acid sequence: CASSYGTGRSGANVLTF.

J is TRBJ2-7 and V is TRBV4-1; 13 bases line up with TRBD2. The germline gives CDR1 MGHRA, CDR2 YSYEKL. There are 17 residues in the CDR3. The ends lost 0 bases at V and 5 bases at J; junction bases unmatched: 7. The CDR3: CASSQDPGLAGNNEQYF. CDR3 DNA: TGCGCCAGCAGCCAAGATCCGGGACTAGCGGGAAATAACGAGCAGTACTTC.